This is a list of T cell receptor beta chains from one sample in a study of cytomegalovirus exposure and HLA in healthy donors. Sequencing used immunoSEQ multiplex PCR; TCRdb keeps in-frame clones, though not all of them. Of 150,000 to 200,000 clones listed, 75% are singletons. Material: PBMCs. The receptors stem from a woman aged 50 to 65 in good health and CMV-seropositive. CDR3s include the opening cysteine and the closing phenylalanine or tryptophan. A D gene is named only where the DNA matches it firmly. Expanded clones get a size class; other rows say once, few or many, or leave the size out.

abundance,v_gene,d_gene,j_gene,CDR3aa,CDR3nt
once,TRBV19,.,TRBJ1-2,CASSTTGRTDYGYTF,TGTGCCAGTAGTACTACAGGACGGACCGACTATGGCTACACCTTC
.,TRBV2,TRBD1,TRBJ1-6,CASSRQGQDNSPLHF,TGTGCCAGCAGTCGACAGGGTCAAGATAATTCACCCCTCCACTTT
.,TRBV18,TRBD1,TRBJ1-5,CASSPGQGAGQPQHF,TGTGCCAGCTCTCCGGGACAGGGGGCGGGTCAGCCCCAGCATTTT
.,TRBV25-1,TRBD2,TRBJ2-5,CASSGGGETQYF,TGTGCCAGCAGTGGCGGGGGGGAGACCCAGTACTTC
.,TRBV7-9,TRBD2,TRBJ2-3,CASSLGLAGGQDTQYF,TGTGCCAGCAGCTTAGGCCTAGCGGGGGGGCAAGATACGCAGTATTTT
.,TRBV6-1,TRBD1,TRBJ2-7,CAGSEVTGGFPYEQYF,TGTGCCGGCAGTGAAGTGACAGGGGGTTTCCCCTACGAGCAGTACTTC
.,TRBV9,TRBD1,TRBJ1-1,CASSLTGTGGTEAFF,TGTGCCAGCAGCCTTACCGGGACAGGGGGCACTGAAGCTTTCTTT
.,TRBV12-5,.,TRBJ2-1,CASGWTLRGDEQFF,TGTGCTAGTGGTTGGACCTTAAGGGGCGATGAGCAGTTCTTC
.,TRBV5-1,TRBD1,TRBJ2-6,CASSLDQGAGANVLTF,TGCGCCAGCAGCTTGGATCAGGGGGCCGGGGCCAACGTCCTGACTTTC
.,TRBV28,.,TRBJ1-2,CASSSSYGYTF,TGTGCCAGCAGCTCCTCCTATGGCTACACCTTC
.,TRBV5-1,.,TRBJ1-6,CASSFRESSYNSPLHF,TGCGCCAGCAGCTTTAGGGAGAGCTCCTATAATTCACCCCTCCACTTT
.,TRBV19,.,TRBJ1-1,CASSILHQNTKAFF,TGTGCCAGTAGTATATTACATCAGAACACTAAAGCTTTCTTT
.,TRBV12-5,.,TRBJ2-2,CASGNDRPNTGELFF,TGTGCTAGTGGTAACGACAGACCGAACACCGGGGAGCTGTTTTTT
.,TRBV7-9,TRBD1,TRBJ2-1,CASSSPGGREFF,TGTGCCAGCAGCTCCCCAGGGGGTAGGGAGTTCTTC
.,TRBV7-2,TRBD1,TRBJ1-5,CASSWDSNQPQHF,TGTGCCAGCAGCTGGGACAGTAATCAGCCCCAGCATTTT
.,TRBV2,.,TRBJ1-2,CASSEVGGGYGYTF,TGTGCCAGCAGTGAAGTCGGGGGAGGCTATGGCTACACCTTC
.,TRBV6-5,TRBD2,TRBJ2-1,CASSYSSSGGAGEQFF,TGTGCCAGCAGTTACTCATCGAGCGGGGGGGCCGGAGAGCAGTTCTTC
.,TRBV4-2,TRBD2,TRBJ2-1,CASSQVATSYYLTEQFF,TGTGCCAGCAGCCAAGTAGCGACTAGCTACTACCTAACTGAGCAGTTCTTC
few,TRBV5-4,TRBD1,TRBJ1-1,CASSNTQGGTEAFF,TGTGCCAGCAGCAACACACAGGGGGGGACTGAAGCTTTCTTT
few,TRBV29-1,.,TRBJ2-1,CSVEVAGIYNEQFF,TGCAGCGTTGAAGTGGCGGGGATCTACAATGAGCAGTTCTTC
.,TRBV7-9,TRBD1,TRBJ1-1,CASSQGAGGEAFF,TGTGCCAGCAGCCAGGGGGCCGGGGGAGAAGCTTTCTTT
.,TRBV14,.,TRBJ2-7,CASSRGGGGEQYF,TGTGCCAGCAGCCGTGGGGGAGGGGGCGAGCAGTACTTC
once,TRBV5-4,.,TRBJ1-4,CASSYSTGLNEKLFF,TGTGCCAGCAGCTACTCAACGGGTCTCAATGAAAAACTGTTTTTT
once,TRBV11-2,.,TRBJ1-3,CASSLGLEGTIYF,TGTGCCAGCAGCTTAGGACTGGAGGGCACCATATATTTT
.,TRBV2,.,TRBJ1-3,CASRKEGTGNTIYF,TGTGCCAGCAGAAAGGAGGGGACTGGAAACACCATATATTTT
.,TRBV5-1,TRBD2,TRBJ2-7,CASSLGAGFTYEQYF,TGCGCCAGCAGCTTGGGAGCGGGGTTCACCTACGAGCAGTACTTC
.,TRBV6-5,.,TRBJ1-3,CASSYTGSGNTIYF,TGTGCCAGCAGTTACACAGGGTCTGGAAACACCATATATTTT
.,TRBV25-1,.,TRBJ1-1,CASTRAGAEAFF,TGTGCCAGTACCCGGGCCGGGGCTGAAGCTTTCTTT
few,TRBV5-1,.,TRBJ1-4,CASSVTDTNEKLFF,TGCGCCAGCAGCGTGACAGACACTAATGAAAAACTGTTTTTT
.,TRBV7-2,.,TRBJ1-2,CASSLGVNYGYTF,TGTGCCAGCAGCTTAGGAGTTAACTATGGCTACACCTTC
.,TRBV11-2,.,TRBJ2-2,CASSVDILNTGELFF,TGTGCCAGCAGCGTGGACATCTTAAACACCGGGGAGCTGTTTTTT
.,TRBV7-9,.,TRBJ1-1,CSSSARAGVNTEAFF,TGTTCCAGCAGCGCCCGAGCAGGGGTCAACACTGAAGCTTTCTTT
.,TRBV19,.,TRBJ1-1,CASSMRPVGGTEAFF,TGTGCCAGTAGTATGCGCCCGGTAGGGGGCACTGAAGCTTTCTTT
few,TRBV7-6,.,TRBJ1-3,CASSLDSGTGNTIYF,TGTGCCAGCAGCTTAGATTCAGGAACTGGAAACACCATATATTTT
.,TRBV2,.,TRBJ2-2,CASSEAAGELFF,TGTGCCAGCAGTGAAGCGGCTGGGGAGCTGTTTTTT
.,TRBV18,TRBD1,TRBJ2-7,CASSKGQESQQYF,TGTGCCAGCTCCAAAGGACAGGAGAGTCAGCAGTACTTC
.,TRBV29-1,TRBD1,TRBJ2-5,CSVWTGVQETQYF,TGCAGCGTCTGGACAGGGGTCCAAGAGACCCAGTACTTC
.,TRBV18,.,TRBJ1-5,CASSLGENQPQHF,TGTGCCAGCTCGTTAGGGGAAAATCAGCCCCAGCATTTT
.,TRBV5-4,TRBD1,TRBJ2-7,CASSLGQDYEQYF,TGTGCCAGCAGCCTGGGACAGGACTACGAGCAGTACTTC
once,TRBV6-6,TRBD1,TRBJ1-5,CASNPGGTGNQPQHF,TGTGCCAGCAACCCAGGGGGGACGGGAAATCAGCCCCAGCATTTT
.,TRBV21-1,.,TRBJ1-6,CASSKGVESSPLHF,TGTGCCAGCAGCAAAGGGGTGGAGAGTTCACCCCTCCACTTT
few,TRBV6-5,.,TRBJ1-6,CASSPGLRDNSPLHF,TGTGCCAGCAGCCCGGGTCTCAGGGATAATTCACCCCTCCACTTT
.,TRBV6-5,.,TRBJ1-3,CASSRAQRGNTIYF,TGTGCCAGCAGTAGGGCCCAGAGGGGGAACACCATATATTTT
.,TRBV5-1,TRBD2,TRBJ2-1,CASSPRGLAGANEQFF,TGCGCCAGCAGCCCTCGGGGACTAGCGGGGGCAAATGAGCAGTTCTTC
.,TRBV6-1,.,TRBJ1-1,CASSEALGMNTEAFF,TGTGCCAGCAGTGAAGCGCTCGGGATGAACACTGAAGCTTTCTTT
.,TRBV4-2,.,TRBJ1-4,CASSQDQTGAGGLFF,TGTGCCAGCAGCCAAGATCAAACAGGTGCGGGGGGACTGTTTTTT
.,TRBV14,.,TRBJ2-5,CASSARDRILGTQYF,TGTGCCAGCAGCGCTCGGGATCGGATCCTGGGGACCCAGTACTTC
.,TRBV7-9,TRBD1,TRBJ2-7,CASSMGQGLHEQYF,TGTGCCAGCAGCATGGGACAGGGGTTACACGAGCAGTACTTC
few,TRBV5-6,.,TRBJ1-1,CASSPTTWRTEAFF,TGTGCCAGCAGCCCTACAACTTGGAGGACTGAAGCTTTCTTT
.,TRBV5-4,.,TRBJ2-5,CASSSRARAQETQYF,TGTGCCAGCAGCTCCCGGGCGAGGGCACAAGAGACCCAGTACTTC
.,TRBV7-7,TRBD1,TRBJ1-2,CASTPDRDAFYGYTF,TGTGCCAGCACCCCAGACAGGGATGCTTTCTATGGCTACACCTTC
.,TRBV4-1,TRBD1,TRBJ2-5,CASSQRTGLGETQYF,TGCGCCAGCAGCCAGCGGACAGGGCTAGGCGAGACCCAGTACTTC
.,TRBV11-2,TRBD1,TRBJ2-7,CASSFQMGTEYAYEQYF,TGTGCCAGCAGCTTCCAGATGGGGACAGAGTACGCCTACGAGCAGTACTTC